A few counts support the clone carrying this T cell receptor beta chain. Its matching antigen is unknown. This specimen belongs to a study of T cells after yellow fever vaccination. From the 5' RACE reads, TCRdb called clonotypes with MiXCR, one entry per CDR3 protein. In the table there are approximately 340,000 distinct CDR3 sequences, over 8% of which are singletons. Points from the study as a whole: Contaminants from the bulk population, in the form of abundant clonotypes, could be found in FACS-sorted repertoires.

V dropped 0 bases and J dropped 4 bases, with 12 bases sitting between them. The germline gives CDR1 LGHNA, CDR2 YSLEER. CDR3 size: 15 residues. The clonotype comes from a man younger than 30 who received the YFV17D yellow fever vaccine. V gene TRBV4-3 combines with J gene TRBJ1-1; unclear D gene. The source material was PBMCs, sampled on the day of the first yellow fever vaccination. The CDR3 spells CASSQEEGGVTEAFF. The CDR3 nucleotides read TGCGCCAGCAGCCAAGAAGAGGGAGGCGTCACTGAAGCTTTCTTT.